This passage covers 6 T cell receptor beta chains from one sample sequenced in a study of blood T cells in healthy people across ages. A second about 6 to 12 cycle PCR used barcoded and J-beta primers. TCRdb processed the 5' RACE reads anew with MiXCR; each CDR3 protein has one entry. The sample has around 870,000 distinct CDR3 sequences, more than 25% seen once. Sequencing was performed on blood. These receptors came from a woman older than 75 in good health.

The chain links TRBV20-1 to TRBJ2-3; TRBD1 or TRBD2 may be the D gene (6 bases each). Trimming removed 5 bases at V and 0 bases at J, with 18 bases between. The CDR3 has 16 amino acids. Germline loops: CDR1 DFQATT, CDR2 SNEGSKA (reference sequence). For the CDR3, the DNA is TGCAGTGCTGGAGCGAGACTAGGGGGGAGCACAGATACGCAGTATTTT. Amino acid sequence: CSAGARLGGSTDTQYF.

This clonotype has a count of ten or more. The gene calls are TRBV20-1 and TRBJ1-2, with a possible D match to TRBD1 (6 bases). The CDR3 is 12 amino acids. V lost 8 bases, J lost 2 bases, and 12 bases lay in between. Germline values: CDR1 DFQATT, CDR2 SNEGSKA (reference sequence). The chain's CDR3 is CSILQGNYGYTF. CDR3 coding DNA: TGCAGTATCCTCCAGGGGAACTATGGCTACACCTTC.

This clonotype was recorded at least ten times. The chain links TRBV12-3 or TRBV12-4 to TRBJ1-1; no clear D. Deletions cut 6 bases from V and 3 bases from J, with 5 bases between. This CDR3 region has 11 residues. CDR3 bases: TGTGCCAGCAGCGTTGACACTGAAGCTTTCTTT. Amino acid sequence: CASSVDTEAFF.

This clonotype was recorded once. A much bigger clone sits one base away, suggesting this may be a read error. The chain links TRBV30 to TRBJ1-5; 7 bases agree with TRBD1. J was trimmed by 7 bases and V by 1 base; bases with no gene match: 7. Germline-derived CDR1 and CDR2 are GTSNPN and SVGIG (reference sequence). This CDR3 has 14 amino acids. CDR3 sequence: CAWSEGQPCQPQHF. The CDR3 coding sequence is TGTGCCTGGAGTGAGGGACAGCCTTGCCAGCCCCAGCATTTT.

Ten or more counts support this clonotype. V and J are TRBV7-2 and TRBJ2-7, with TRBD2 as a possible D gene (5 bases). The CDR3 contains 13 residues. The V end lost 8 bases, the J end lost 2 bases, and 13 bases lay between the germline ends. Germline lookup yields CDR1 SGHTA and CDR2 FQGNSA. CDR3 loop: CASAASRTYEQYF. For the CDR3, the DNA is TGTGCCAGCGCCGCTAGCAGAACCTACGAGCAGTACTTC.

This clonotype was seen at least ten times. V usage is TRBV7-2 and J usage is TRBJ2-7, with 9 nucleotides matching TRBD1. Trimming at V came to 5 bases and at J to 4 bases, leaving 9 bases not matched to a gene. The CDR3 spans 15 residues. Germline CDR1 reads SGHTA; CDR2 reads FQGNSA. The CDR3: CASSMGTGPPYEQYF. The CDR3 DNA sequence: TGTGCCAGCAGCATGGGGACAGGGCCTCCATACGAGCAGTACTTC.